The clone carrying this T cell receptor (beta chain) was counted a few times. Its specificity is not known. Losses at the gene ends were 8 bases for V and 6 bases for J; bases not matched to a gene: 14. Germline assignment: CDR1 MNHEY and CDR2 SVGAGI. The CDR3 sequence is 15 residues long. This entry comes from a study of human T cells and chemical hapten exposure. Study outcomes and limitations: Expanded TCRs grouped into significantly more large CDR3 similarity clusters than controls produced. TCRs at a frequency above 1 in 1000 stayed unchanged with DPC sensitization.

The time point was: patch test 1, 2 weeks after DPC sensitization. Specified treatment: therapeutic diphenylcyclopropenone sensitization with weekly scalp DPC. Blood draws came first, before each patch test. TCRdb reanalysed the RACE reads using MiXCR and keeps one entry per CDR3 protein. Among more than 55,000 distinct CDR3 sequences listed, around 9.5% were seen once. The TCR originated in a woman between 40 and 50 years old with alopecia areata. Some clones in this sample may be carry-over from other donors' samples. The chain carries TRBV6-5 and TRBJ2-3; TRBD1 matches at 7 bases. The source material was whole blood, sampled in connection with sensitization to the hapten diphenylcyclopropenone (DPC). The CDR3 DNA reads TGTGCCAGCGGAACCGACAGGGCCCAAGGGGATACGCAGTATTTT. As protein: CASGTDRAQGDTQYF.